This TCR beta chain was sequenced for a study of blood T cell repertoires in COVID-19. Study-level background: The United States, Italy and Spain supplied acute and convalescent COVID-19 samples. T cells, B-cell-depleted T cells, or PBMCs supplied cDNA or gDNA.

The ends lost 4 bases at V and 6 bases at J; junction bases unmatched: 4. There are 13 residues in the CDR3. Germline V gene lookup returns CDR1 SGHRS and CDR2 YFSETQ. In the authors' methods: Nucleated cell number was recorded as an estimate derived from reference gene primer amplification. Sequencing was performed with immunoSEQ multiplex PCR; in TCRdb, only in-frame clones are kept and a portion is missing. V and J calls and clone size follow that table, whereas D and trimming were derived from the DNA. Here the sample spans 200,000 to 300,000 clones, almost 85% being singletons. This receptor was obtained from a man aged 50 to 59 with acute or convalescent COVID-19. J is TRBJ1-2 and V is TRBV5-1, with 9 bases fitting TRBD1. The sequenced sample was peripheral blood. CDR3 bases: TGCGCCAGCAGCCCCGGGACAGGGAATGGCTACACCTTC. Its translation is CASSPGTGNGYTF. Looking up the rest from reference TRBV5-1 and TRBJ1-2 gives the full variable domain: KAGVTQTPRYLIKTRGQQVTLSCSPISGHRSVSWYQQTPGQGLQFLFEYFSETQRNKGNFPGRFSGRQFSNSRSEMNVSTLELGDSALYLCASSPGTGNGYTFGSGTRLTVV.